The next 26 T cell receptor beta chains were all read from a single sample in a study of blood T cell repertoires in COVID-19. Measured with immunoSEQ multiplex PCR; TCRdb has only the in-frame clones, and not every one. The table lists roughly 200,000 clones, around 83% of them singletons. Sequenced sample: peripheral blood. The receptors derive from a man aged 40-55 years with active or convalescent COVID-19.

The rearrangement links TRBV3-1 (or the pseudogene TRBV3-2) to TRBJ2-1; 12 bases line up with TRBD1. This CDR3 has 18 amino acids. Trimming removed 0 bases from V and 7 bases from J; junction bases left unmatched: 10. Germline V CDR1 and CDR2: LGHDT, YNNKEL (reference sequence). The CDR3 sequence is CASSQDLLGQGAENEQFF. CDR3 nucleotides: TGTGCCAGCAGCCAAGATCTATTGGGACAGGGGGCAGAAAATGAGCAGTTCTTC.

The chain links TRBV30 to TRBJ2-3; D might be TRBD1 (6 bases). The germline CDR1 and CDR2 sequences are GTSNPN and SVGIG (reference sequence). The CDR3 sequence is 15 residues long. V was cut by 1 base and J by 3 bases, with 14 bases left in between. DNA of the CDR3: TGTGCCTGGAGTGGTTGGAGGACAGCGACAGATACGCAGTATTTT. As protein: CAWSGWRTATDTQYF.

V and J are TRBV2 and TRBJ1-2; TRBD1 matches 10 bases. Germline V gene sequence: CDR1 SNHLY, CDR2 FYNNEI. The J segment lost 8 bases and the V segment lost 11 bases, leaving 11 bases of the junction unmatched. The CDR3 is made up of 13 amino acids. The CDR3 sequence is CARDDRGQEGYTF. In DNA form, the CDR3 reads TGTGCCCGGGATGACAGGGGGCAGGAGGGCTACACCTTC.

The chain joins TRBV12-3 or TRBV12-4 to TRBJ1-1; a possible D gene is TRBD1 (5 bases). This CDR3 is built from 13 residues. Trimming removed 1 base at V and 6 bases at J, with 9 bases between. The CDR3: CASSLGGRPEAFF. The DNA of the CDR3 is TGTGCCAGCAGTTTAGGGGGCCGCCCTGAAGCTTTCTTT.

As DNA, the CDR3 is TGTGCCACCAGCAGGGGCTTCGGACAGGGCCGTTGGAGCAATGAGCAGTTCTTC. Translated: CATSRGFGQGRWSNEQFF. The J gene is TRBJ2-1, the V gene TRBV15; TRBD1 matches at 8 bases. There are 18 residues in the CDR3. Losses at the gene ends were 3 bases for V and 6 bases for J; bases not matched to a gene: 16. Germline CDR1 reads LNHNV; CDR2 reads YYDKDF (reference sequence).

The chain employs TRBV6-5 and TRBJ2-1; TRBD2 might be the D (6 bases). The CDR3 totals 13 residues. Germline V gene data show CDR1 as MNHEY and CDR2 as SVGAGI. V was cut by 8 bases and J by 9 bases, with 17 bases left in between. The CDR3 DNA sequence: TGTGCCAGCGCTATTAACGCAGCGGGTGAGCAGTTCTTC. This gives the protein CASAINAAGEQFF.

The genes are TRBV5-1 and TRBJ1-2, with 7 positions matching TRBD1. The germline V gene encodes CDR1 SGHRS and CDR2 YFSETQ. V was clipped by 0 bases and J by 3 bases; unmatched bases: 5. CDR3 length equals 15 residues. The CDR3 DNA reads TGCGCCAGCAGCTTGGGACAGGGATTAGACTATGGCTACACCTTC. Protein product: CASSLGQGLDYGYTF.

In DNA, the CDR3 is TGTGCCTGTAGACAGGGGGATGGTGGCTACACCTTC. Translated, it gives CACRQGDGGYTF. V gene TRBV30 combines with J gene TRBJ1-2, with 9 bases identical to TRBD1. V gave up 6 bases and J gave up 7 bases; unmatched junction bases: 6. Per the germline V gene, CDR1 is GTSNPN and CDR2 is SVGIG (reference sequence). The CDR3 has 12 residues.

The V and J genes are TRBV11-3 and TRBJ2-7; 12 bases align to TRBD2. Trimming removed 1 base from V and 2 bases from J; junction bases left unmatched: 0. Germline V gene data show CDR1 as SGHNT and CDR2 as YENEEA. The CDR3 has 15 amino acids. CDR3 in amino acids: CASSLGLAGAYEQYF. In DNA, the CDR3 is TGTGCCAGCAGCTTAGGACTAGCGGGGGCCTACGAGCAGTACTTC.

The chain has TRBV5-1 and TRBJ2-2; 8 bases match TRBD1. Germline loops: CDR1 SGHRS, CDR2 YFSETQ. The V and J ends lost 0 bases and 4 bases, in that order; junction bases with no gene match: 8. This CDR3 is built from 17 residues. The CDR3 sequence is CASSLGTGLVGTGELFF. CDR3 bases: TGCGCCAGCAGCTTGGGGACAGGGCTAGTTGGCACCGGGGAGCTGTTTTTT.

The chain has TRBV27 and TRBJ2-1; 7 nucleotides align to TRBD2. From germline, CDR1 is MNHEY and CDR2 SMNVEV (reference sequence). After removal of 5 bases from V and 7 bases from J, the junction contained 14 bases not matched to a gene. The CDR3 totals 16 residues. The CDR3 DNA follows: TGTGCCAGCAGTCCTCTCGCCGGGGCGGGGGTAAATGAGCAGTTCTTC. Translated: CASSPLAGAGVNEQFF.

The J gene is TRBJ2-7, the V gene TRBV9, with D tentatively TRBD2 (5 bases). CDR3 size: 13 residues. V lost 0 bases and J 4 bases, leaving 8 bases between the germline ends. The V gene's germline CDR1 is SGDLS and CDR2 YYNGEE. Here the CDR3 reads CASSVDRGYEQYF. The CDR3 nucleotides read TGTGCCAGCAGCGTAGATCGGGGTTACGAGCAGTACTTC.

The chain links TRBV19 to TRBJ2-1; TRBD1 matches 9 bases. The length of the CDR3 is 15 residues. The V and J ends lost 4 bases and 3 bases, in that order; junction bases with no gene match: 4. CDR1 LNHDA and CDR2 SQIVND come from the germline V gene (reference sequence). CDR3 region: CASSTGTGIYNEQFF. The CDR3 nucleotides are TGTGCCAGTAGTACCGGGACAGGGATCTACAATGAGCAGTTCTTC.

This chain connects TRBV7-6 to TRBJ1-2; 7 nucleotides align to TRBD1. Losses at the gene ends were 5 bases for V and 8 bases for J; bases not matched to a gene: 17. The CDR3 totals 16 residues. Germline CDR1 SGHVS, CDR2 FNYEAQ. The chain's CDR3 is CASSKETGQFYLGYTF. The CDR3 DNA follows: TGTGCCAGCAGCAAGGAGACGGGACAGTTCTATTTAGGCTACACCTTC.

This clone has a handful of counts. The V and J genes are TRBV30 and TRBJ1-2; 7 bases are a match to TRBD1. The CDR3 runs 14 residues. The V gene end was trimmed by 2 bases and the J gene end by 7 bases; junction bases not matched to a gene: 10. CDR1 is GTSNPN, CDR2 SVGIG, per germline (reference sequence). The CDR3 bases are TGTGCCTGGAGTACTCTACAGGGGTGGGGTGGCTACACCTTC. Encoded protein: CAWSTLQGWGGYTF. The full variable domain, its missing parts supplied by reference TRBV30 and TRBJ1-2, is SQTIHQWPATLVQPVGSPLSLECTVEGTSNPNLYWYRQAAGRGLQLLFYSVGIGQISSEVPQNLSASRPQDRQFILSSKKLLLSDSGFYLCAWSTLQGWGGYTFGSGTRLTVV.

J is TRBJ1-2 and V is TRBV19; perhaps TRBD1 as D (5 bases). Germline V gene lookup returns CDR1 LNHDA and CDR2 SQIVND (reference sequence). Trimming shortened V by 7 bases and J by 2 bases, and 17 bases separated the two germline ends. The CDR3 covers 15 residues. CDR3 sequence reads: CASTDGAARNYGYTF. The DNA for the CDR3 is TGTGCCAGTACTGATGGGGCAGCGCGAAACTATGGCTACACCTTC.

The V gene is TRBV5-1, the J gene TRBJ2-5; 9 bases match TRBD2. Germline loops: CDR1 SGHRS, CDR2 YFSETQ. This CDR3 comprises 14 residues. Trimming cost V 4 bases and J 1 base; bases outside gene matches: 2. CDR3 in amino acids: CASSGRGGQETQYF. CDR3 DNA sequence: TGCGCCAGCAGCGGGCGGGGGGGCCAAGAGACCCAGTACTTC. The whole variable domain, filled in from reference TRBV5-1 and TRBJ2-5, reads KAGVTQTPRYLIKTRGQQVTLSCSPISGHRSVSWYQQTPGQGLQFLFEYFSETQRNKGNFPGRFSGRQFSNSRSEMNVSTLELGDSALYLCASSGRGGQETQYFGPGTRLLVL.

J is TRBJ2-1 and V is TRBV19; D may be TRBD2 (7 bases). Germline V gene lookup returns CDR1 LNHDA and CDR2 SQIVND (reference sequence). This CDR3 has 17 residues. Trimming left V 2 bases short and J 2 bases short, with 16 bases between. This CDR3 is CASSILPGEGAYNEQFF. In DNA, the CDR3 is TGTGCCAGTAGTATACTGCCCGGGGAGGGGGCCTACAATGAGCAGTTCTTC.

The rearrangement joins TRBV24-1 to TRBJ1-1, with TRBD1 matching over 7 bases. Germline CDR1 reads KGHDR; CDR2 reads SFDVKD. The CDR3 loop spans 15 amino acids. V shed 2 bases and J 3 bases; nucleotides not matched to a gene: 5. CDR3 sequence reads: CATSDSRQGDTEAFF. The CDR3 coding sequence is TGTGCCACCAGTGATTCGCGCCAGGGGGACACTGAAGCTTTCTTT.

This CDR3 reads CASSLAHGDGYTF. CDR3 bases: TGTGCCAGCAGCTTAGCCCACGGAGACGGCTACACCTTC. The chain joins TRBV7-3 to TRBJ1-2; unclear D gene. The germline CDR1 and CDR2 sequences are SGHTA and FQGTGA. The CDR3 loop spans 13 amino acids. V was shortened by 2 bases and J by 8 bases, with 12 bases between the two germline ends.

This chain joins TRBV11-2 and TRBJ2-1; 14 bases align to TRBD2. V shed 6 bases, J shed 5 bases, and the junction held 3 bases outside the gene matches. The CDR3 is 15 residues long. From germline, CDR1 is SGHAT and CDR2 FQNNGV. CDR3 sequence (DNA): TGTGCCAGCAGGGGACTAGCGGGGGAACACAATGAGCAGTTCTTC. Its protein product is CASRGLAGEHNEQFF. The full variable domain, with the rest looked up from reference TRBV11-2 and TRBJ2-1, is EAGVAQSPRYKIIEKRQSVAFWCNPISGHATLYWYQQILGQGPKLLIQFQNNGVVDDSQLPKDRFSAERLKGVDSTLKIQPAKLEDSAVYLCASRGLAGEHNEQFFGPGTRLTVL.

A few counts support this clone. This chain joins TRBV7-9 and TRBJ2-3; 8 bases agree with TRBD1. The CDR3 sequence is 18 residues long. Looked up from germline, CDR1 is SEHNR and CDR2 is FQNEAQ (reference sequence). V shed 5 bases, J shed 3 bases, and the junction held 16 bases outside the gene matches. CDR3 protein: CASSRGTGGPGGTDTQYF. CDR3 coding DNA: TGTGCCAGCAGCCGAGGGACAGGCGGTCCCGGCGGTACAGATACGCAGTATTTT.

The chain combines TRBV11-2 with TRBJ1-1; the match to TRBD1 covers 9 bases. The CDR3 runs to 13 residues. Germline V gene data show CDR1 as SGHAT and CDR2 as FQNNGV. With 1 base clipped from V and 8 bases from J, the junction kept 2 bases outside the gene matches. The CDR3: CASSLGQGGEAFF. The CDR3 coding sequence is TGTGCCAGCAGCTTAGGACAGGGGGGAGAAGCTTTCTTT. Full variable domain (missing parts from reference TRBV11-2 and TRBJ1-1): EAGVAQSPRYKIIEKRQSVAFWCNPISGHATLYWYQQILGQGPKLLIQFQNNGVVDDSQLPKDRFSAERLKGVDSTLKIQPAKLEDSAVYLCASSLGQGGEAFFGQGTRLTVV.

This clone turned up a few times. The chain carries TRBV5-1 and TRBJ2-4, with D perhaps matching TRBD2 (6 bases). CDR3 length: 17 amino acids. Trimming cost V 1 base and J 0 bases, with 14 bases left between them. Germline CDR1 reads SGHRS; CDR2 reads YFSETQ. CDR3 nucleotide sequence: TGCGCCAGCAGCTTGCTCGATAGCGGCGTAGCCAAAAACATTCAGTACTTC. Protein: CASSLLDSGVAKNIQYF.

The CDR3 region is CASSVGGMDTEAFF. In nucleotides, the CDR3 is TGTGCCAGCAGCGTAGGAGGGATGGACACTGAAGCTTTCTTT. The rearrangement links TRBV9 to TRBJ1-1; D remains ambiguous. Germline V CDR1 and CDR2: SGDLS, YYNGEE. The CDR3 runs 14 residues. The V gene lost 0 bases and the J gene lost 3 bases, with 9 bases spanning the gap.

This sequence joins TRBV19 and TRBJ1-1, with D maybe TRBD1 (5 bases). This CDR3 spans 12 amino acids. Germline values: CDR1 LNHDA, CDR2 SQIVND (reference sequence). The germline V and J ends were trimmed by 6 bases and 4 bases, with 9 bases remaining between them. In nucleotides, the CDR3 is TGTGCCAGTAGCAGGGTGAGCACTGAAGCTTTCTTT. The encoded protein is CASSRVSTEAFF.